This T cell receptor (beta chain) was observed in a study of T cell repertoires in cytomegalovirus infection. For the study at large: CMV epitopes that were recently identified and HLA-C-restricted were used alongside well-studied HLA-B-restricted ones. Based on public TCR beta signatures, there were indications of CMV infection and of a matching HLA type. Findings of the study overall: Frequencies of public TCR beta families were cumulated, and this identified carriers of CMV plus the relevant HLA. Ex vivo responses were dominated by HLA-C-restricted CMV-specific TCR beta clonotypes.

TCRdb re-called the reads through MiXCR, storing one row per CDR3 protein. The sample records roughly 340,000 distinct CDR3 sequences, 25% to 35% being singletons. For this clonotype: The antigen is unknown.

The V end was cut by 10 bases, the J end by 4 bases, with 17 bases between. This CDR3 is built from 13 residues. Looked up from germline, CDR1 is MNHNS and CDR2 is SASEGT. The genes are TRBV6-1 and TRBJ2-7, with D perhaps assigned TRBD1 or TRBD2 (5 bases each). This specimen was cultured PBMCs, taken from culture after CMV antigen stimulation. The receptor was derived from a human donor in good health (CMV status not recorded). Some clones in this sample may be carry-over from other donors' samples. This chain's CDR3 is CAMSAGTPYEQYF. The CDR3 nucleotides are TGTGCCATGTCAGCCGGGACCCCATACGAGCAGTACTTC.